These T cell receptor beta chains were read from a single sample in a study of early T cells in non-severe SARS-CoV-2 infection. MiXCR, run by TCRdb on the 5' RACE reads, gives a single entry per CDR3 protein. This table has 50,000 to 55,000 distinct CDR3 sequences, 9.3% appearing once. The sequencing sample was made of whole blood. Receptor source: an adult who was a healthcare worker with PCR-confirmed SARS-CoV-2 infection or an uninfected control (not recorded which). The CDR3 runs from the conserved cysteine through the conserved F or W. The D gene is left open where the match is weak. Some rows have no size entry. The others give once, few or many, or a class for an expanded clone.

j_gene: TRBJ2-7
abundance: many
d_gene: TRBD2
v_gene: TRBV4-3
CDR3aa: CASSQGRLASEQYF
CDR3nt: TGCGCCAGCAGCCAAGGGAGACTAGCGAGTGAGCAGTACTTC

j_gene: TRBJ1-5
abundance: few
d_gene: -
v_gene: TRBV28
CDR3aa: CASRGDHQPQHF
CDR3nt: TGTGCCAGCAGAGGGGACCATCAGCCCCAGCATTTT

j_gene: TRBJ2-3
abundance: many
d_gene: TRBD2
v_gene: TRBV20-1
CDR3aa: CSARTSGSTDTQYF
CDR3nt: TGCAGTGCTAGGACTAGCGGGAGCACAGATACGCAGTATTTT

j_gene: TRBJ2-1
abundance: few
d_gene: TRBD2
v_gene: TRBV6-5
CDR3aa: CASSYQGSGSHDEQFF
CDR3nt: TGTGCCAGCAGTTATCAGGGAAGCGGGAGTCATGATGAGCAGTTCTTC

j_gene: TRBJ2-7
abundance: few
d_gene: -
v_gene: TRBV9
CDR3aa: CASSVDSFPYEQYF
CDR3nt: TGTGCCAGCAGCGTAGACTCCTTCCCCTACGAGCAGTACTTC

j_gene: TRBJ2-5
abundance: many
d_gene: -
v_gene: TRBV11-2
CDR3aa: CASSLGRTQETQYF
CDR3nt: TGTGCCAGCAGCTTAGGCCGCACCCAAGAGACCCAGTACTTC

j_gene: TRBJ1-5
abundance: many
d_gene: TRBD1
v_gene: TRBV7-2
CDR3aa: CASSLIGQGNQPQHF
CDR3nt: TGTGCCAGCAGCTTAATCGGACAGGGCAATCAGCCCCAGCATTTT

j_gene: TRBJ2-7
abundance: -
d_gene: TRBD1
v_gene: TRBV19
CDR3aa: CASTPSGTGAYEQYF
CDR3nt: TGTGCCAGTACCCCCTCCGGGACAGGTGCCTACGAGCAGTACTTC

j_gene: TRBJ1-1
abundance: few
d_gene: -
v_gene: TRBV5-1
CDR3aa: CASSAPLHENTEAFF
CDR3nt: TGCGCCAGCAGCGCACCTCTACATGAGAACACTGAAGCTTTCTTT

j_gene: TRBJ2-3
abundance: few
d_gene: TRBD2
v_gene: TRBV10-3
CDR3aa: CAISESGGRSTDTQYF
CDR3nt: TGTGCCATCAGTGAGTCCGGCGGGAGAAGCACAGATACGCAGTATTTT

j_gene: TRBJ1-1
abundance: many
d_gene: -
v_gene: TRBV12-3/TRBV12-4
CDR3aa: CASLRRAEAFF
CDR3nt: TGTGCCAGCCTCCGTAGGGCTGAAGCTTTCTTT

j_gene: TRBJ2-6
abundance: many
d_gene: TRBD1
v_gene: TRBV7-9
CDR3aa: CASSLVGQGLSGANVLTF
CDR3nt: TGTGCCAGCAGCTTAGTTGGACAGGGTCTCTCTGGGGCCAACGTCCTGACTTTC

j_gene: TRBJ2-3
abundance: -
d_gene: TRBD2
v_gene: TRBV7-9
CDR3aa: CASMKAGGTDTQYF
CDR3nt: TGTGCCAGCATGAAAGCGGGAGGAACAGATACGCAGTATTTT

j_gene: TRBJ2-3
abundance: many
d_gene: TRBD2
v_gene: TRBV7-2
CDR3aa: CASNTGLEAGLGTDTQYF
CDR3nt: TGTGCCAGCAACACGGGACTAGAGGCGGGGCTAGGCACAGATACGCAGTATTTT

j_gene: TRBJ1-1
abundance: many
d_gene: -
v_gene: TRBV7-9
CDR3aa: CASSEGLPEAFF
CDR3nt: TGTGCCAGCAGCGAGGGGTTACCCGAAGCTTTCTTT

j_gene: TRBJ2-2
abundance: -
d_gene: -
v_gene: TRBV5-1
CDR3aa: CASSGGRTNTGELFF
CDR3nt: TGCGCCAGCAGCGGGGGCCGGACGAACACCGGGGAGCTGTTTTTT

j_gene: TRBJ1-4
abundance: -
d_gene: -
v_gene: TRBV28
CDR3aa: CASRSEKLFF
CDR3nt: TGTGCCAGCAGATCTGAAAAACTGTTTTTT

j_gene: TRBJ2-7
abundance: -
d_gene: TRBD2
v_gene: TRBV30
CDR3aa: CAWGSGLDYEQYF
CDR3nt: TGTGCCTGGGGGTCGGGACTAGACTACGAGCAGTACTTC

j_gene: TRBJ2-7
abundance: -
d_gene: TRBD2
v_gene: TRBV12-5
CDR3aa: CASGLGTSGRATYEQYF
CDR3nt: TGTGCTAGTGGCCTGGGGACTAGCGGGAGGGCCACCTACGAGCAGTACTTC

j_gene: TRBJ2-1
abundance: -
d_gene: TRBD1
v_gene: TRBV10-3
CDR3aa: CAISAGQGANEQFF
CDR3nt: TGTGCCATCAGTGCGGGACAGGGGGCGAATGAGCAGTTCTTC

j_gene: TRBJ1-2
abundance: many
d_gene: -
v_gene: TRBV20-1
CDR3aa: CSAIYDFRYGYTF
CDR3nt: TGCAGTGCTATCTACGACTTCCGCTATGGCTACACCTTC

j_gene: TRBJ1-1
abundance: -
d_gene: TRBD1
v_gene: TRBV6-5
CDR3aa: CASKPGQGVKTEAFF
CDR3nt: TGTGCCAGCAAACCGGGACAGGGGGTTAAAACTGAAGCTTTCTTT

j_gene: TRBJ2-1
abundance: -
d_gene: -
v_gene: TRBV9
CDR3aa: CASSVFVGPKFF
CDR3nt: TGTGCCAGCAGCGTATTTGTGGGACCAAAGTTCTTC

j_gene: TRBJ2-1
abundance: -
d_gene: -
v_gene: TRBV28
CDR3aa: CASKGRAGQFF
CDR3nt: TGTGCCAGCAAGGGCAGGGCGGGCCAGTTCTTC

j_gene: TRBJ2-1
abundance: -
d_gene: -
v_gene: TRBV7-7
CDR3aa: CASSSGLPGGNEQFF
CDR3nt: TGTGCTAGCAGCTCGGGACTCCCAGGGGGGAATGAGCAGTTCTTC

j_gene: TRBJ2-1
abundance: many
d_gene: -
v_gene: TRBV3-1
CDR3aa: CASSPSATDGEQFF
CDR3nt: TGTGCCAGCAGCCCTAGCGCCACAGACGGTGAGCAGTTCTTC

j_gene: TRBJ2-6
abundance: -
d_gene: -
v_gene: TRBV5-6
CDR3aa: CASTSGANVLIF
CDR3nt: TGTGCCAGCACTTCTGGGGCCAACGTCCTGATTTTC

j_gene: TRBJ1-2
abundance: -
d_gene: -
v_gene: TRBV20-1
CDR3aa: CSATDSLVYGYTF
CDR3nt: TGCAGTGCCACTGACAGCTTAGTCTATGGCTACACCTTC

j_gene: TRBJ2-3
abundance: -
d_gene: -
v_gene: TRBV27
CDR3aa: CASSSFRDLPQYF
CDR3nt: TGTGCCAGCAGTTCATTCCGGGACCTCCCCCAGTATTTT

j_gene: TRBJ2-7
abundance: -
d_gene: TRBD2
v_gene: TRBV30
CDR3aa: CAWSVPRAGGPSEQYF
CDR3nt: TGTGCCTGGAGTGTACCGAGAGCGGGAGGGCCCAGCGAGCAGTACTTC

j_gene: TRBJ1-5
abundance: many
d_gene: TRBD1
v_gene: TRBV19
CDR3aa: CASTDREGQPQHF
CDR3nt: TGTGCCAGTACGGACAGGGAAGGACAGCCCCAGCATTTT

j_gene: TRBJ2-1
abundance: few
d_gene: -
v_gene: TRBV29-1
CDR3aa: CSAHPGESDEQFF
CDR3nt: TGCAGCGCCCACCCCGGGGAATCCGATGAGCAGTTCTTC

j_gene: TRBJ1-1
abundance: few
d_gene: -
v_gene: TRBV7-8
CDR3aa: CASRRMNTEAFF
CDR3nt: TGTGCCAGCCGAAGAATGAACACTGAAGCTTTCTTT

j_gene: TRBJ2-1
abundance: many
d_gene: -
v_gene: TRBV28
CDR3aa: CASNVARTYNNEQFF
CDR3nt: TGTGCCAGCAATGTCGCCCGGACTTACAACAATGAGCAGTTCTTC

j_gene: TRBJ1-4
abundance: many
d_gene: -
v_gene: TRBV7-9
CDR3aa: CASSLRQMNEKLFF
CDR3nt: TGTGCCAGCAGCTTACGACAGATGAATGAAAAACTGTTTTTT

j_gene: TRBJ2-3
abundance: many
d_gene: TRBD2
v_gene: TRBV18
CDR3aa: CASSRRGLAGFTDTQYF
CDR3nt: TGTGCCAGCTCACGCCGCGGACTAGCGGGGTTCACAGATACGCAGTATTTT

j_gene: TRBJ2-7
abundance: -
d_gene: -
v_gene: TRBV7-2
CDR3aa: CASSRTIISYEQYF
CDR3nt: TGTGCCAGCAGCCGAACGATTATCTCCTACGAGCAGTACTTC

j_gene: TRBJ2-1
abundance: many
d_gene: -
v_gene: TRBV7-2
CDR3aa: CASRTRVENYNEQFF
CDR3nt: TGTGCCAGCAGAACTAGGGTGGAAAACTACAATGAGCAGTTCTTC

j_gene: TRBJ2-1
abundance: few
d_gene: TRBD1
v_gene: TRBV7-2
CDR3aa: CASSSGQDSANEQFF
CDR3nt: TGTGCCAGCAGCTCGGGACAGGATTCGGCGAATGAGCAGTTCTTC

j_gene: TRBJ2-7
abundance: -
d_gene: -
v_gene: TRBV5-1
CDR3aa: CASSLALTRGDYEQYF
CDR3nt: TGCGCCAGCAGCTTGGCTTTAACCAGGGGGGACTACGAGCAGTACTTC

j_gene: TRBJ1-5
abundance: many
d_gene: -
v_gene: TRBV28
CDR3aa: CASSLTGFHQPQHF
CDR3nt: TGTGCCAGCAGTTTAACAGGGTTCCACCAGCCCCAGCATTTT

j_gene: TRBJ2-4
abundance: medium-sized
d_gene: -
v_gene: TRBV7-8
CDR3aa: CASSYRQSELAKNIQYF
CDR3nt: TGTGCCAGCAGCTACCGACAGTCCGAGCTAGCCAAAAACATTCAGTACTTC